The T cell receptor beta chain under discussion was sequenced for a study of blood T cell repertoires in COVID-19. Original methodology: By means of reference gene primer amplification, nucleated cell counts were estimated. Method: immunoSEQ multiplex PCR; TCRdb's copy keeps in-frame clones and lacks some. That table is the source of V, J and clone size, and D and trimming were worked out from the DNA. The profile shows roughly 38,000 clones, roughly 90% of them singletons. Germline loops: CDR1 KGHDR, CDR2 SFDVKD. With 3 bases clipped from V and 6 bases from J, the junction kept 9 bases outside the gene matches. The CDR3 is made up of 16 amino acids. This clone has just one count.

Sequenced input: peripheral blood. V is TRBV24-1 and J is TRBJ2-1; 8 bases line up with TRBD1. This TCR derives from a man aged 70-80 years with acute or convalescent COVID-19. CDR3 protein: CATSDPTQGAGNEQFF. For the CDR3, the DNA is TGTGCCACCAGTGATCCGACTCAGGGGGCAGGCAATGAGCAGTTCTTC.